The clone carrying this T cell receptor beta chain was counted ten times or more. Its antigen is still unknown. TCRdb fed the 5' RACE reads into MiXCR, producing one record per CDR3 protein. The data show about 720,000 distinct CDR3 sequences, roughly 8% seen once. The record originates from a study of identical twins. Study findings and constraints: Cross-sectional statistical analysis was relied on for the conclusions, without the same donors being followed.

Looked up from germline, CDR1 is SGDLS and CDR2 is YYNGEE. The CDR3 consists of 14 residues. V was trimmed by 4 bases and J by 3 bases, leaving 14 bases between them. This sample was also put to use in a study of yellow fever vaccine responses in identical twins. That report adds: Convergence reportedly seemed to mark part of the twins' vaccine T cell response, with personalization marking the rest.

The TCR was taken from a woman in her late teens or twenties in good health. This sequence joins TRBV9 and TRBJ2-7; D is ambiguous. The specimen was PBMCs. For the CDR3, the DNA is TGTGCCAGCAGCCCAGAACAGACGAGCTACGAGCAGTACTTC. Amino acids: CASSPEQTSYEQYF.